The 6 T cell receptor beta chains given below trace back to one sample, sequenced in a study of T-cell reconstitution after alpha-beta-depleted transplantation in children. Preparation of the TCRbeta library was carried out with unique molecular identifiers. Via MiXCR, TCRdb re-called the PCR reads, giving one row per CDR3 protein. The repertoire consists of hundreds of thousands of distinct CDR3 sequences, with under 15% occurring once and the leading ten covering 2% to 2.5%. The material was PBMCs, mostly from graft donor cells, obtained 360 days after TCRalphabeta/CD19-depleted stem cell transplant. The source is a male patient younger than 18 who had a stem cell transplant for acute myeloid leukemia, so the T cells may come from the graft donor.

This sequence joins TRBV21-1 and TRBJ2-3; the DNA was not compared with TRBD2, the D call given in the table. TRBV21-1 is annotated as a pseudogene. This CDR3 comprises 21 residues. CDR3 sequence: CASRTNQGTSGTTSSTDTQYF. CDR3 nucleotides: TGTGCCAGCAGGACCAATCAAGGAACTAGCGGAACCACCTCTTCCACAGATACGCAGTATTTT.

The chain uses TRBV20-1 and TRBJ2-5, with no clear D. The CDR3 consists of 14 residues. The ends were cut back, 6 bases at V and 1 base at J, with 15 bases in the middle. The germline V gene has CDR1 DFQATT and CDR2 SNEGSKA (reference sequence). This CDR3 is CSAQHQVTQETQYF. The CDR3 region has the DNA TGCAGTGCCCAGCACCAGGTGACCCAAGAGACCCAGTACTTC.

The genes are TRBV6-2 or TRBV6-3 and TRBJ2-1; D gene ambiguous. Trimming took 6 bases from V and 0 from J, leaving 12 bases between them. The CDR3 has 15 residues. The germline V gene has CDR1 MNHEY and CDR2 SVGEGT. As DNA, the CDR3 is TGTGCCAGCAGCCTACGGATGAGCTCCTACAATGAGCAGTTCTTC. Translating it yields CASSLRMSSYNEQFF.

This clonotype was detected a few times. The chain has TRBV5-1 and TRBJ2-1; 9 bases fit TRBD2. V shed 5 bases and J 8 bases; nucleotides not matched to a gene: 5. Germline-derived CDR1 and CDR2 are SGHRS and YFSETQ. There are 13 residues in the CDR3. The CDR3 reads CASRGSGSHEQFF. CDR3 nucleotides: TGCGCCAGCAGAGGTAGCGGGAGCCATGAGCAGTTCTTC.

This clonotype was counted only a few times. The V call is TRBV10-3, the J call TRBJ2-3, with D perhaps TRBD2 (6 bases). This CDR3 is built from 13 residues. CDR1 and CDR2 from the germline V gene are ENHRY and SYGVKD. V shed 7 bases and J shed 0 bases, with 8 bases lying between them. The CDR3 nucleotides are TGTGCCATCACGGCGGGAAGCACAGATACGCAGTATTTT. Protein product: CAITAGSTDTQYF.

In this sample, this clonotype turned up a few times. The chain recombines TRBV24-1 with TRBJ2-7, with D perhaps given as TRBD1 or TRBD2 (6 bases each). The germline V gene has CDR1 KGHDR and CDR2 SFDVKD. With 9 bases removed from V and 9 bases from J, the gap between germline ends came to 14 bases. The CDR3 runs to 11 residues. CDR3 region: CATSDRGPQYF. CDR3 in DNA: TGTGCCACCTCGGACCGGGGGCCGCAGTACTTC.